The clone carrying this T cell receptor (beta chain) was counted between two and nine times. What it binds is unknown. The data are from a study of T-cell memory formation after mild COVID-19. Constant-segment-primed 5'RACE gave TCR alpha and TCR beta cDNA libraries with sample barcodes and UMIs. TCRdb fed the 5' RACE reads into MiXCR, producing one record per CDR3 protein. The sample gives over 70,000 distinct CDR3 sequences, about 15% of which show up once; roughly two fifths is in the top ten. Study-level findings and limits: While clones contracting from day 15 to 85 were balanced between CD4 and CD8, later expanders leaned CD4+. Contracting CD4+ clones lay largely in CM and EM, with CD8+ ones residing in EMRA.

Sequencing input: PBMCs or a T cell subset sorted from them (not recorded which). The receptor was derived from a man younger than 35 who had mild COVID-19 (a few samples of this study predate the infection). Cell type and time point are not known.

In DNA form, the CDR3 reads TGCGCCAGCAGCCAAGATGGTACAGGCGGTTTAACAGATACGCAGTATTTT. Translation gives CASSQDGTGGLTDTQYF. The gene calls are TRBV4-3 and TRBJ2-3; D perhaps matches TRBD1 (5 bases). The CDR3 totals 17 residues. From germline, CDR1 is LGHNA and CDR2 YSLEER. V was shortened by 0 bases and J by 3 bases, with 16 bases between the two germline ends.